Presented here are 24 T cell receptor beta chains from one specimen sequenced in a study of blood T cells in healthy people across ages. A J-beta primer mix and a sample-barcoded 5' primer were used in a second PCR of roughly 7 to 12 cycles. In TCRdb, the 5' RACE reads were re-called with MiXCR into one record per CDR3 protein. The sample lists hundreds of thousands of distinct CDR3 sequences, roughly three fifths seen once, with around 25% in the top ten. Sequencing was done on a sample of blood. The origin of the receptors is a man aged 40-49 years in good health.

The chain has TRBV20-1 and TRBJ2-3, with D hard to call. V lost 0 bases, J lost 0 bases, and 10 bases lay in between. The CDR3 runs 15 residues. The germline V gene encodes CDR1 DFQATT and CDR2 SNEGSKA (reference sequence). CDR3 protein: CSARDPARSTDTQYF. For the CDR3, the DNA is TGCAGTGCTAGAGATCCCGCGCGGAGCACAGATACGCAGTATTTT.

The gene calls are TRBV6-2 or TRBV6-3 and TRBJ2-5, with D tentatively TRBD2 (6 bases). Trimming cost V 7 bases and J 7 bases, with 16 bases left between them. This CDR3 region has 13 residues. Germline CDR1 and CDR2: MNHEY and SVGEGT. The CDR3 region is CASILGGPGTQYF. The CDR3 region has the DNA TGTGCCAGCATCTTAGGAGGGCCGGGGACCCAGTACTTC.

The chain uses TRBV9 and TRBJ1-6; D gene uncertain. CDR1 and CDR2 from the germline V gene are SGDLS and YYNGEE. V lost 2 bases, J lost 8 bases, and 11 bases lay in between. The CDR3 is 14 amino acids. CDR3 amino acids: CASSVEVKDSPLHF. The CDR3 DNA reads TGTGCCAGCAGCGTTGAGGTAAAGGATTCACCCCTCCACTTT. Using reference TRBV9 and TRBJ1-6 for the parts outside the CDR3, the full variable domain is DSGVTQTPKHLITATGQRVTLRCSPRSGDLSVYWYQQSLDQGLQFLIQYYNGEERAKGNILERFSAQQFPDLHSELNLSSLELGDSALYFCASSVEVKDSPLHFGNGTRLTVT.

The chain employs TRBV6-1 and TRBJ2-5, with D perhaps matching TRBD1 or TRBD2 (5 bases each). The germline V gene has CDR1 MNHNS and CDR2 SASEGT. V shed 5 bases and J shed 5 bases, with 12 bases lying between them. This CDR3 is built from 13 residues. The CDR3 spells CASSQGRDETQYF. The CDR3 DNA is TGTGCCAGCAGTCAGGGCAGGGACGAGACCCAGTACTTC.

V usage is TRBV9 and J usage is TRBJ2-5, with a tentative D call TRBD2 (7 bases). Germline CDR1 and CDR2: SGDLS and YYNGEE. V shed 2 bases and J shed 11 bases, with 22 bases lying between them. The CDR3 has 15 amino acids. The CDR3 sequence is CASSVRGGVGNEQYF. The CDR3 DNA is TGTGCCAGCAGCGTCCGAGGGGGGGTTGGAAATGAGCAGTACTTC.

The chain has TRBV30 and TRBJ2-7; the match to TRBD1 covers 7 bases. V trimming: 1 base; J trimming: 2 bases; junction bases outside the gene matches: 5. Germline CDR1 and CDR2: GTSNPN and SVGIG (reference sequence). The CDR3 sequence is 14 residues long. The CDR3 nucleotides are TGTGCCTGGAGTGACGGGACAGCAGCCTACGAGCAGTACTTC. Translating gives CAWSDGTAAYEQYF.

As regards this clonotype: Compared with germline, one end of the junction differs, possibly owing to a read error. For the CDR3, the DNA is TGCAGCGTCGAAGGGTCGGAGCGGGGGGTCGTGGATGAGCAGTTCTTC. This encodes CSVEGSERGVVDEQFF. The chain combines TRBV29-1 with TRBJ2-1, with TRBD2 identical over 9 bases. CDR3 length: 16 residues. Germline lookup yields CDR1 SQVTM and CDR2 ANQGSEA.

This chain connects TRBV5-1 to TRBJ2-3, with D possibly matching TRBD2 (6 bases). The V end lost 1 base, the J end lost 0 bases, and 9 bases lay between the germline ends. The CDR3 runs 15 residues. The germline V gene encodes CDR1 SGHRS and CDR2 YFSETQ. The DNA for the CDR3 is TGCGCCAGCAGCTTGATGAGCGGGAGCACAGATACGCAGTATTTT. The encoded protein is CASSLMSGSTDTQYF.

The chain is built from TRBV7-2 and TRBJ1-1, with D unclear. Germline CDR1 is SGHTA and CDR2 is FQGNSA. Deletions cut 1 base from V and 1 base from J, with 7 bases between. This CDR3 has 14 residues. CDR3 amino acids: CASSLEGWNTEAFF. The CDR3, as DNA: TGTGCCAGCAGCTTAGAAGGGTGGAACACTGAAGCTTTCTTT.

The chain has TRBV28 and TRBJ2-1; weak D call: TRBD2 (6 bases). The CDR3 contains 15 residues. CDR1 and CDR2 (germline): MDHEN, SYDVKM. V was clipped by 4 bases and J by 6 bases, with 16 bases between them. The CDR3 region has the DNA TGTGCCAGCAGTTCCCATATGGACTACCGCAATGAGCAGTTCTTC. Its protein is CASSSHMDYRNEQFF. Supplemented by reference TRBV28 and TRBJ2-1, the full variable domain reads DVKVTQSSRYLVKRTGEKVFLECVQDMDHENMFWYRQDPGLGLRLIYFSYDVKMKEKGDIPEGYSVSREKKERFSLILESASTNQTSMYLCASSSHMDYRNEQFFGPGTRLTVL.

CDR3 protein: CSARGLAGGQETQYF. The CDR3 DNA reads as TGCAGTGCTAGAGGACTAGCGGGGGGACAAGAGACCCAGTACTTC. V gene TRBV20-1 combines with J gene TRBJ2-5, with 13 bases matching TRBD2. J lost 2 bases, V lost 1 base, and 1 base had no gene match. The germline gives CDR1 DFQATT, CDR2 SNEGSKA (reference sequence). CDR3 length: 15 amino acids.

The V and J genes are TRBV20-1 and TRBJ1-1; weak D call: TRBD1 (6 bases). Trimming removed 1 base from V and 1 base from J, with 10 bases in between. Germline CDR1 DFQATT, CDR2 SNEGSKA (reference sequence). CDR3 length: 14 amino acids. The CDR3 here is CSARVPGQNTEAFF. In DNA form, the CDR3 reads TGCAGTGCTAGAGTCCCGGGACAGAACACTGAAGCTTTCTTT.

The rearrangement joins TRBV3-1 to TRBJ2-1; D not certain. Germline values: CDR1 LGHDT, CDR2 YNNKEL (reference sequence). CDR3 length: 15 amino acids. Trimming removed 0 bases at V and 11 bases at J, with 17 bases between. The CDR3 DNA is TGTGCCAGCAGCCAAGACTTGGTAGGAAGACTCAAGCAGTTCTTC. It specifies CASSQDLVGRLKQFF.

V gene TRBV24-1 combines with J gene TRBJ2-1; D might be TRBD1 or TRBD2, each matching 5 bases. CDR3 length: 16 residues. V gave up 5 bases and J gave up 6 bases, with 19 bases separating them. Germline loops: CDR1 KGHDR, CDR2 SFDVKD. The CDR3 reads CATSGTSGAKLNEQFF. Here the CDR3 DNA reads TGTGCCACCAGTGGGACAAGCGGCGCGAAACTCAATGAGCAGTTCTTC.

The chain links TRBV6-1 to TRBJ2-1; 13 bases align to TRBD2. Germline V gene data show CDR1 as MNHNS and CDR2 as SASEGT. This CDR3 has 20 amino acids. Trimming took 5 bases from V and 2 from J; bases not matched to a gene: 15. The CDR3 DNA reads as TGTGCCAGCAGTCTAAGACTAGCGGGAGGCACTATAAGAACCTACAATGAGCAGTTCTTC. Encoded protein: CASSLRLAGGTIRTYNEQFF.

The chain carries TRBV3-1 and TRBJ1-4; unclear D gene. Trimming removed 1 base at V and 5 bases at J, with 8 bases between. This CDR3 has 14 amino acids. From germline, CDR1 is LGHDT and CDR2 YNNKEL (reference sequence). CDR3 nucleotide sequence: TGTGCCAGCAGCCAAGGACTGATGAATGAAAAACTGTTTTTT. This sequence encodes CASSQGLMNEKLFF.

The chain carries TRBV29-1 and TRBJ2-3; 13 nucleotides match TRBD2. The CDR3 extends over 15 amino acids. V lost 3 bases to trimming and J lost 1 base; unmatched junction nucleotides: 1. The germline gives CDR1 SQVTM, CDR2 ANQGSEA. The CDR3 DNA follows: TGCAGCGTTGAGGGACTAGCGGGACGCACAGATACGCAGTATTTT. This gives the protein CSVEGLAGRTDTQYF.

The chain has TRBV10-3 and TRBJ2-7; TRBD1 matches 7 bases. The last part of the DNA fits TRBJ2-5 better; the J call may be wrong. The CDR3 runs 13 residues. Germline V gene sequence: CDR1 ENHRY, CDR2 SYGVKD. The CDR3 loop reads CAISTGVGETQYF. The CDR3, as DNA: TGTGCCATCAGTACAGGGGTCGGAGAGACCCAGTACTTC.

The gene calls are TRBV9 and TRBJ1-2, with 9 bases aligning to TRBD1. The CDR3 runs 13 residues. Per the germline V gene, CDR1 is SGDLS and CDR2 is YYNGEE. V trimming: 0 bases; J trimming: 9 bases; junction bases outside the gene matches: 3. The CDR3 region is CASSVVGQGRYTF. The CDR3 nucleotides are TGTGCCAGCAGCGTAGTTGGACAGGGGCGCTACACCTTC.

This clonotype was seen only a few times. The CDR3 loop is CASRETGTYGYTF. CDR3 in DNA: TGTGCCAGCAGGGAAACAGGAACCTATGGCTACACCTTC. The chain links TRBV27 to TRBJ1-2; D perhaps matches TRBD1 (5 bases). V shed 6 bases and J shed 4 bases, with 12 bases lying between them. This CDR3 is built from 13 residues. Germline CDR1 reads MNHEY; CDR2 reads SMNVEV (reference sequence).

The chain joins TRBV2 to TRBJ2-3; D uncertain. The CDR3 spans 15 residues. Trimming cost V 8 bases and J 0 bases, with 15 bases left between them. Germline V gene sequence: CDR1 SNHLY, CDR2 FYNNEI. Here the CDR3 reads CASQDRKGSTDTQYF. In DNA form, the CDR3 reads TGTGCCAGCCAAGATAGAAAGGGTAGCACAGATACGCAGTATTTT.

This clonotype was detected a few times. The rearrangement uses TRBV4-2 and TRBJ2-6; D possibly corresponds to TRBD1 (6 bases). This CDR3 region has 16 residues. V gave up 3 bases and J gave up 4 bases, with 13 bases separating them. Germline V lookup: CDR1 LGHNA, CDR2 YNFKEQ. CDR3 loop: CASSQPVGAGANVLTF. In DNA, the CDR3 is TGTGCCAGCAGCCAGCCTGTGGGGGCCGGGGCCAACGTCCTGACTTTC.

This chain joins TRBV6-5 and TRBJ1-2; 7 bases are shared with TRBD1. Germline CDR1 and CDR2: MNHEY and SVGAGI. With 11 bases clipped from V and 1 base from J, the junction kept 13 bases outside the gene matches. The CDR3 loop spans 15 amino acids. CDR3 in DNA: TGTGCCGGCTCCGTTACAGGGGCCATTAACTATGGCTACACCTTC. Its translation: CAGSVTGAINYGYTF.

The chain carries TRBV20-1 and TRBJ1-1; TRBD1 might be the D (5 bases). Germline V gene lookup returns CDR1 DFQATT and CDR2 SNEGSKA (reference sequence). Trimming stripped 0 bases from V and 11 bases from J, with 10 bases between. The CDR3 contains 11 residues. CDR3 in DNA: TGCAGTGCTAGAGATCGGGGGTACGCTTTCTTT. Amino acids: CSARDRGYAFF.